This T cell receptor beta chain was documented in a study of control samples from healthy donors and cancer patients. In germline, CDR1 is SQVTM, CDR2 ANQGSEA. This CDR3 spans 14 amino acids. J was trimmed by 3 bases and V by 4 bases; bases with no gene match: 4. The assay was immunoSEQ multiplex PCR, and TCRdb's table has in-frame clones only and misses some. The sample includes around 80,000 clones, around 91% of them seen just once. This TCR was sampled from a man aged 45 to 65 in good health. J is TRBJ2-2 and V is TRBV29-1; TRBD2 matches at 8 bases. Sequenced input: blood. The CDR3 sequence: CSVVGRGDTGELFF. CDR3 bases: TGCAGCGTTGTTGGGCGGGGGGACACCGGGGAGCTGTTTTTT.